What follows are 21 T cell receptor beta chains derived from one specimen sequenced in a study of human T cells and chemical hapten exposure. Indicated time point: patch test 2, 6 weeks after DPC sensitization. Treatment here: therapeutic diphenylcyclopropenone sensitization with weekly scalp DPC. Unfractionated whole blood served as the source for total RNA extraction. One entry per CDR3 protein results from TCRdb running MiXCR on the RACE reads. Of 35,000 to 50,000 distinct CDR3 sequences listed, roughly 9% were seen once; the top ten hold around 15%. Sequenced material: whole blood, taken in connection with sensitization to the hapten diphenylcyclopropenone (DPC). The receptors here all came from a woman in her 30s with alopecia areata. Some clones in this sample may be carry-over from other donors' samples.

This chain uses TRBV4-3 with TRBJ2-4; D is undetermined. V lost 0 bases and J lost 7, with 16 bases in between. The CDR3 runs 16 residues. Germline-derived CDR1 and CDR2 are LGHNA and YSLEER. The CDR3 loop is CASSQDKNSLPNIQYF. In nucleotides, the CDR3 is TGCGCCAGCAGCCAAGATAAGAATAGCCTCCCGAACATTCAGTACTTC.

This clonotype was seen a few times. The gene calls are TRBV11-2 and TRBJ1-5; D call uncertain. Germline values: CDR1 SGHAT, CDR2 FQNNGV. This CDR3 comprises 16 residues. V shed 8 bases and J shed 0 bases, with 17 bases lying between them. In nucleotides, the CDR3 is TGTGCCAGCGCTCTGGATGGGCAATATAGCAATCAGCCCCAGCATTTT. It codes for CASALDGQYSNQPQHF.

A few counts support this clonotype. This sequence joins TRBV4-3 and TRBJ2-7; D is possibly TRBD1 (5 bases). CDR3 size: 17 residues. Germline V CDR1 and CDR2: LGHNA, YSLEER. Trimming took off 0 bases at V and 2 bases at J, with 17 bases between the two ends. CDR3 region: CASSQDHQGVVTYEQYF. The DNA of the CDR3 is TGCGCCAGCAGCCAAGACCACCAAGGGGTTGTAACCTACGAGCAGTACTTC.

There are a few counts of this clonotype. The chain couples TRBV28 to TRBJ1-6, with 9 bases aligning to TRBD1. With 5 bases clipped from V and 10 bases from J, the junction kept 9 bases outside the gene matches. The CDR3 totals 15 residues. Per germline, CDR1 MDHEN and CDR2 SYDVKM. CDR3 region: CASSGGQGGRSPLHF. In nucleotides, the CDR3 is TGTGCCAGCAGTGGGGGACAGGGAGGACGGTCACCCCTCCACTTT. Looking up the rest from reference TRBV28 and TRBJ1-6 gives the full variable domain: DVKVTQSSRYLVKRTGEKVFLECVQDMDHENMFWYRQDPGLGLRLIYFSYDVKMKEKGDIPEGYSVSREKKERFSLILESASTNQTSMYLCASSGGQGGRSPLHFGNGTRLTVT.

The sample holds a few counts of this clonotype. The gene calls are TRBV27 and TRBJ2-3; 11 nucleotides align to TRBD2. This CDR3 comprises 17 residues. In germline, CDR1 is MNHEY, CDR2 SMNVEV (reference sequence). V lost 7 bases to trimming and J lost 4 bases; unmatched junction nucleotides: 13. Here the CDR3 DNA reads TGTGCCAGCATAAAATTAGCGGGGGGGCCCGGTGCAGATACGCAGTATTTT. As protein: CASIKLAGGPGADTQYF.

Ten or more counts support this clonotype. The V and J genes are TRBV5-1 and TRBJ2-2; D gene uncertain. The V end lost 4 bases, the J end lost 0 bases, and 16 bases lay between the germline ends. Germline V gives CDR1 SGHRS, CDR2 YFSETQ. CDR3 size: 17 residues. The CDR3 loop is CASSRPPGPSNTGELFF. CDR3 DNA: TGCGCCAGCAGCCGGCCACCCGGACCCTCGAACACCGGGGAGCTGTTTTTT.

The chain couples TRBV28 to TRBJ2-7; D uncertain. The ends were cut back, 4 bases at V and 4 bases at J, with 14 bases in the middle. Germline V gene data show CDR1 as MDHEN and CDR2 as SYDVKM. The CDR3 is 14 residues long. The CDR3 region is CASSSWTSGYEQYF. The DNA of the CDR3 is TGTGCCAGCAGTTCTTGGACCTCCGGGTACGAGCAGTACTTC.

By sample share, this clonotype is medium-sized. One junction end does not reproduce the germline sequence, and a read error may be involved. The chain carries TRBV7-7 and TRBJ2-7; TRBD1 agrees at 10 bases. CDR1 SSHAT and CDR2 FNYEAQ come from the germline V gene (reference sequence). The CDR3 totals 13 residues. In DNA form, the CDR3 reads TGTGCTAGCAGCCCGGGACAGGGGTGGGAGCAGTACTTC. It specifies CASSPGQGWEQYF.

This chain connects TRBV12-3 or TRBV12-4 to TRBJ2-1; D is undetermined. The ends were cut back, 7 bases at V and 4 bases at J, with 5 bases in the middle. The CDR3 spans 11 residues. The CDR3 region is CASTLYNEQFF. CDR3 in DNA: TGTGCCAGCACCTTATACAATGAGCAGTTCTTC.

This clonotype was seen many times. The V and J genes are TRBV27 and TRBJ2-3; a weak D match, TRBD1 (5 bases). The CDR3 extends over 15 amino acids. Trimming removed 2 bases from V and 2 bases from J, with 11 bases in between. Germline V lookup: CDR1 MNHEY, CDR2 SMNVEV (reference sequence). The CDR3 DNA sequence: TGTGCCAGCAGTTTAGGCAGGGCGTCCACAGATACGCAGTATTTT. As protein: CASSLGRASTDTQYF.

Ten or more counts support this clonotype. The chain is built from TRBV7-9 and TRBJ2-1; D may be TRBD1 (5 bases). The CDR3 is 14 residues long. With 5 bases removed from V and 3 bases from J, the gap between germline ends came to 11 bases. Germline V gene sequence: CDR1 SEHNR, CDR2 FQNEAQ (reference sequence). The CDR3 DNA reads TGTGCCAGCAGCCCACCCCAGGGCTACAATGAGCAGTTCTTC. Translated: CASSPPQGYNEQFF.

On this clonotype: An end of the junction differs from the germline gene, which may be a read error. The DNA of the CDR3 is TGCGCCAGCAGGCAAGATCCAGCGAACACTGAAGCTTTCTTT. This codes for CASRQDPANTEAFF. The V gene is TRBV4-3, the J gene TRBJ1-1; D call uncertain. This CDR3 is 14 amino acids long. Germline V gene data show CDR1 as LGHNA and CDR2 as YSLEER.

The V call is TRBV28, the J call TRBJ2-7; a weak D match, TRBD2 (6 bases). CDR1 MDHEN and CDR2 SYDVKM come from the germline V gene. This CDR3 region has 11 residues. Deletions cut 9 bases from V and 4 bases from J, with 10 bases between. CDR3: CASDGGYEQYF. CDR3 coding DNA: TGTGCCAGTGACGGGGGATACGAGCAGTACTTC.

This clonotype was seen at least ten times. The V and J genes are TRBV11-2 and TRBJ1-1; D unclear. This CDR3 comprises 13 residues. Trimming left V 5 bases short and J 0 bases short, with 7 bases between. Germline values: CDR1 SGHAT, CDR2 FQNNGV. The chain's CDR3 is CASSPQVNTEAFF. CDR3 nucleotide sequence: TGTGCCAGCAGCCCGCAAGTGAACACTGAAGCTTTCTTT.

This clonotype was counted at least ten times. This chain links TRBV11-2 with TRBJ2-3; D gene uncertain. This CDR3 contains 15 residues. Trimming cost V 5 bases and J 0 bases, with 12 bases left between them. Germline CDR1 and CDR2: SGHAT and FQNNGV. The CDR3 loop is CASSLNSISTDTQYF. The CDR3 DNA is TGTGCCAGCAGCCTCAATAGCATCAGCACAGATACGCAGTATTTT.

This clonotype is labeled medium-sized. The rearrangement joins TRBV27 to TRBJ2-2; D not certain. CDR1 and CDR2 (germline): MNHEY, SMNVEV (reference sequence). Between the trimmed V and J ends, which lost 2 bases and 1 base, there was a span of 2 bases. CDR3 length: 13 amino acids. CDR3 DNA sequence: TGTGCCAGCAGTTTAGGGAACACCGGGGAGCTGTTTTTT. It yields the protein CASSLGNTGELFF.

Details on this clonotype: A much bigger clone sits one base away, suggesting this may be a read error. The V call is TRBV12-3 or TRBV12-4, the J call TRBJ1-6, with a possible D match to TRBD1 (5 bases). The CDR3 consists of 16 residues. CDR3 amino acids: CDSSLDPRQRNSPLHF. The DNA for the CDR3 is TGTGACAGCAGTTTAGACCCCAGACAGCGTAATTCACCCCTCCACTTT.

This clonotype appeared a few times. The gene calls are TRBV25-1 and TRBJ2-1, with D tentatively TRBD2 (6 bases). CDR1 MGHDK and CDR2 SYGVNS come from the germline V gene. Trimming took off 3 bases at V and 0 bases at J, with 9 bases between the two ends. This CDR3 is 15 amino acids long. The chain's CDR3 is CASSDVGGSYNEQFF. The CDR3 nucleotides read TGTGCCAGCAGTGATGTGGGGGGCTCCTACAATGAGCAGTTCTTC.

This clonotype was seen a few times. This chain uses TRBV18 with TRBJ1-4; 10 bases align to TRBD1. Losses at the gene ends were 3 bases for V and 5 bases for J; bases not matched to a gene: 3. Germline CDR1 KGHSH, CDR2 LQKENI. The length of the CDR3 is 15 residues. The chain's CDR3 is CASSPGQGGNEKLFF. The DNA for the CDR3 is TGTGCCAGCTCACCCGGACAGGGGGGGAATGAAAAACTGTTTTTT. Full variable domain (remainder filled in from reference TRBV18 and TRBJ1-4): NAGVMQNPRHLVRRRGQEARLRCSPMKGHSHVYWYRQLPEEGLKFMVYLQKENIIDESGMPKERFSAEFPKEGPSILRIQQVVRGDSAAYFCASSPGQGGNEKLFFGSGTQLSVL.

This clonotype occurred a few times. V and J are TRBV14 and TRBJ1-2; D not certain. V was cut by 0 bases and J by 8 bases, with 10 bases left in between. In germline, CDR1 is SGHDN, CDR2 FVKESK. This CDR3 contains 13 residues. CDR3 nucleotide sequence: TGTGCCAGCAGCCAAGAAGTAAGGAGCGGCTACACCTTC. Its protein is CASSQEVRSGYTF.

This clonotype occurred a few times. This rearrangement joins TRBV11-3 to TRBJ2-1; 11 nucleotides align to TRBD1. CDR3 length: 17 residues. Germline V gene lookup returns CDR1 SGHNT and CDR2 YENEEA. Losses at the gene ends were 0 bases for V and 7 bases for J; bases not matched to a gene: 8. The CDR3 region has the DNA TGTGCCAGCAGCTTAGATATCGGACAGGGGGCGCGGAATGAGCAGTTCTTC. Translation gives CASSLDIGQGARNEQFF.